The subject of this entry is one T cell receptor (beta chain). Its antigen is not yet known. The input lacks base qualities; no much larger clone sits a single base away. Whole blood was collected in K2EDTA tubes by collaborating institutions according to the institutions' own protocols. For TCRbeta analysis, collaborators shipped samples as frozen whole blood, isolated PBMCs, or DNA extracted from either of those sample types. This sample is part of a study of blood T cell repertoires in COVID-19 (dated by TCRdb to 2020 to 2021). Context from the whole study: Collaborator samples came from the United States, Italy and Spain and covered acute and convalescent phases of COVID-19. The prospective study material was composed of cDNA or gDNA derived from T cells, B-cell-depleted T cells, or PBMCs. Subjects who had been exposed to COVID-19, were actively infected with it, or had recovered from it provided the deeply sampled blood TCRbeta repertoires that made up the dataset. The repertoires were released in a freely available public database intended as a resource for research on the immune response to SARS-CoV-2. The samples were drawn from two sources: the first 160 participants of the ongoing ImmuneRACE study, and fewer than 1,500 subjects contributed by 6 global collaborators. Sample metadata almost always included a de-identified subject ID, COVID-19 status, age in years and sex. Where available, HLA class I and class II types were obtained from metadata supplied by the sample provider rather than from assay-based typing. The research as a whole found: The quantity of clinical and demographic metadata differed by source and by participant and was supplied without curation.

Per the germline V gene (reference sequence), LGHDT is the CDR1 and YNNKEL is the CDR2. The CDR3 starts with the cysteine, ends with the phenylalanine, and has 19 residues. Only CDR3 DNA remains: 57 bases, in frame from the first base. V is reduced by 4 bases and J by 7 bases, leaving a spacing of 29 bases between them. TCRbeta CDR3 regions were amplified from genomic DNA by means of the immunoSEQ Assay, a bias-controlled multiplex PCR. From the authors' description of their analysis: Within the assay, amplification of reference gene primers was used to estimate how many nucleated cells each sample contained. Sequence reads were collapsed and filtered to measure the absolute abundance of every unique TCRbeta CDR3 rearrangement. For each sample, productive Simpson clonality was calculated by taking the square root of Simpson's diversity index across productive rearrangements. In TCRdb, the immuneACCESS table is reduced to in-frame sequences with V and J assigned. These tables do not hold every clone; where another copy was compared, an unresolved V gene accounts for under half, and the others remain unexplained. V and J calls and clone size follow that table, whereas D and trimming were derived from the DNA. This sample is represented by around 100,000 clones; roughly 80% of them were singletons. Together, the top ten hold more than 3% of the sample.

This receptor was identified in a woman at least 80 years old with active or convalescent COVID-19. Sequencing input: peripheral blood. The chain employs TRBV3-1 (or the pseudogene TRBV3-2) and TRBJ2-1; tentative D gene TRBD2, with 6 bases matching. The nucleotide sequence is given as TGTGCCAGCAGCCCTCACCGACGTCCTCGGGACTGGTCTGAAAATGAGCAGTTCTTC. It translates as CASSPHRRPRDWSENEQFF.